The rows below give T cell receptor beta chains drawn from one sample of a study of the immune and genomic landscape of osteosarcoma. Generated by immunoSEQ multiplex PCR, the TCRdb table keeps only in-frame clones and is missing some. The sample lists 1,500 to 2,000 clones, roughly three fifths occurring once. The sequencing sample was made of primary tumor tissue from the T10 vertebra. These receptors were taken from a man younger than 35 with osteosarcoma. Both conserved end residues are part of each CDR3. The order of the fields is CDR3 protein, CDR3 DNA, J gene, D gene, clone size, V gene. The D gene is left open where the match is weak. A clone size is listed for some rows: how often the clone was seen (once, few, many), or a class if it is expanded.

CASSEVGRGGQPQHF	TGTGCCAGCAGTGAAGTTGGCAGGGGCGGTCAGCCCCAGCATTTT	TRBJ1-5	.	.	TRBV6-1
CASSPWTSGGNEQFF	TGTGCCAGCAGCCCTTGGACTAGCGGGGGCAATGAGCAGTTCTTC	TRBJ2-1	TRBD2	few	TRBV7-3
CASRDTSGAFDFEAFF	TGTGCCAGCAGGGATACTTCAGGGGCTTTTGATTTTGAAGCTTTCTTT	TRBJ1-1	.	few	TRBV27
CASSEQGSEEKLFF	TGTGCCAGCAGTGAACAGGGCTCAGAGGAAAAACTGTTTTTT	TRBJ1-4	.	few	TRBV2
CASSTTGAPEAFF	TGTGCCAGCTCAACGACAGGGGCCCCTGAAGCTTTCTTT	TRBJ1-1	TRBD1	.	TRBV18
CATRDRGSEKLFF	TGTGCCACTAGGGACAGGGGGAGTGAAAAACTGTTTTTT	TRBJ1-4	TRBD1	.	TRBV19
CASSEQRYTEAFF	TGTGCCAGCAGTGAACAGAGGTACACTGAAGCTTTCTTT	TRBJ1-1	.	.	TRBV6-1
CASSGGYNEQFF	TGTGCCAGCTCAGGGGGCTACAATGAGCAGTTCTTC	TRBJ2-1	TRBD1	.	TRBV2
CASSPPSGGQKGETQYF	TGTGCCAGCTCACCTCCTAGCGGGGGCCAAAAGGGAGAGACCCAGTACTTC	TRBJ2-5	TRBD2	once	TRBV18
CASSETSGFMGIQYF	TGTGCCAGCAGTGAAACGTCGGGTTTTATGGGCATTCAGTACTTC	TRBJ2-4	.	.	TRBV2
CASSEDGGTGGGYTF	TGTGCCAGCAGTGAAGATGGTGGGACAGGGGGAGGCTACACCTTC	TRBJ1-2	TRBD1	.	TRBV2
CASKEVGEHEQYF	TGTGCCAGCAAAGAAGTCGGGGAACACGAGCAGTACTTC	TRBJ2-7	.	few	TRBV28
CASSLGGQKSTDTQYF	TGTGCCAGCTCACTAGGGGGACAGAAAAGCACAGATACGCAGTATTTT	TRBJ2-3	TRBD1	.	TRBV18
CASSLPLGGGNNEQFF	TGTGCCAGCAGTTTACCCCTGGGGGGGGGCAACAATGAGCAGTTCTTC	TRBJ2-1	.	.	TRBV27
CASSYPGGNEKLFF	TGTGCCAGCAGTTACCCGGGAGGTAATGAAAAACTGTTTTTT	TRBJ1-4	.	once	TRBV6-6
CASSINGRDRGNQPQHF	TGTGCCAGTAGTATAAACGGACGGGACAGGGGTAATCAGCCCCAGCATTTT	TRBJ1-5	TRBD1	.	TRBV19
CASSQPGHKNTEAFF	TGTGCCAGCAGCCAGCCGGGACACAAAAACACTGAAGCTTTCTTT	TRBJ1-1	.	.	TRBV4-2
CASSPEGDLGAFF	TGCGCCAGCAGCCCAGAGGGGGATCTGGGAGCTTTCTTT	TRBJ1-1	.	few	TRBV5-1
CASGEPTGVNYGYTF	TGTGCCAGCGGCGAACCGACAGGGGTAAACTATGGCTACACCTTC	TRBJ1-2	TRBD1	.	TRBV27
CASSLRSGRTGELFF	TGTGCCAGCAGCTTAAGGTCGGGACGCACCGGGGAGCTGTTTTTT	TRBJ2-2	.	.	TRBV7-9
CASSETLSGGLGNEQFF	TGTGCCAGCAGCGAAACACTCAGCGGGGGCCTCGGCAATGAGCAGTTCTTC	TRBJ2-1	TRBD2	.	TRBV11-2
CASSSEGDRKQFF	TGCGCCAGCAGCTCGGAGGGGGACCGCAAGCAGTTCTTC	TRBJ2-1	.	.	TRBV5-1
CASSLAWSTGEAFF	TGTGCCAGCAGCTTGGCCTGGTCCACGGGGGAGGCTTTCTTT	TRBJ1-1	.	.	TRBV11-1
CATERDRGDTQYF	TGTGCCACCGAGCGGGACAGGGGAGATACGCAGTATTTT	TRBJ2-3	TRBD1	.	TRBV6-5
CASSEARRTNSPLHF	TGTGCCAGCAGTGAAGCCAGGCGGACGAATTCACCCCTCCACTTT	TRBJ1-6	.	.	TRBV6-1
CASSNLAGGTDSGANVLTF	TGTGCCAGCAGCAATCTAGCGGGGGGGACAGACTCTGGGGCCAACGTCCTGACTTTC	TRBJ2-6	TRBD2	.	TRBV5-4
CASSLQGMSRHEQYF	TGTGCCAGCAGCTTACAGGGGATGAGTAGGCACGAGCAGTACTTC	TRBJ2-7	.	few	TRBV7-9
CATELVSSYEQYF	TGTGCCACCGAGTTGGTTAGCTCCTACGAGCAGTACTTC	TRBJ2-7	.	few	TRBV11-2